This is a list of T cell receptor beta chains from one sample in a study of Ad26.COV2.S vaccination and SARS-CoV-2 variants. TCRdb keeps only in-frame clones here, not all; method: immunoSEQ multiplex PCR. The data hold some 640,000 clones, with around 92% observed a single time. The sequenced sample was peripheral blood, obtained in a trial of Ad26.COV2.S vaccine versus placebo. These receptors were collected from a person aged 18-65 years who received the Ad26.COV2.S COVID-19 vaccine or a placebo. Each CDR3 is given without its conserved first and last residue. D genes are given only for firm matches.

j_gene: TRBJ1-2
d_gene: TRBD1
v_gene: TRBV6-2/TRBV6-3
CDR3aa: ASSYRDRAFYGYT

j_gene: TRBJ1-6
d_gene: TRBD1
v_gene: TRBV18
CDR3aa: ASSPSNRGNSPLH

j_gene: TRBJ2-7
d_gene: TRBD1
v_gene: TRBV5-1
CDR3aa: ASSLAPGQGDLSYEQY

j_gene: TRBJ1-2
d_gene: -
v_gene: TRBV12-3/TRBV12-4
CDR3aa: ASSLSGLTGYT

j_gene: TRBJ2-1
d_gene: TRBD2
v_gene: TRBV7-9
CDR3aa: ASSLGPRSGSSYNEQF

j_gene: TRBJ2-1
d_gene: -
v_gene: TRBV20-1
CDR3aa: SANYGEQF

j_gene: TRBJ2-5
d_gene: -
v_gene: TRBV16
CDR3aa: ASSQLGRTYQETQY

j_gene: TRBJ1-2
d_gene: TRBD1
v_gene: TRBV19
CDR3aa: ASSIRDRRFYGYT

j_gene: TRBJ2-3
d_gene: -
v_gene: TRBV19
CDR3aa: ASRPTGTTDTQY

j_gene: TRBJ2-5
d_gene: TRBD1
v_gene: TRBV7-9
CDR3aa: ASSYSTGGEETQY

j_gene: TRBJ2-5
d_gene: -
v_gene: TRBV6-1
CDR3aa: ASSSGDGTQY

j_gene: TRBJ1-2
d_gene: TRBD1
v_gene: TRBV7-2
CDR3aa: ASSPDRVGGYT

j_gene: TRBJ2-7
d_gene: -
v_gene: TRBV2
CDR3aa: ASHLAESSYEQY

j_gene: TRBJ1-5
d_gene: TRBD1
v_gene: TRBV6-5
CDR3aa: ASSRTGVNQPQH

j_gene: TRBJ1-4
d_gene: -
v_gene: TRBV7-9
CDR3aa: ASTAGVGDGEKLF

j_gene: TRBJ1-3
d_gene: -
v_gene: TRBV30
CDR3aa: AWSVTSSGNTIY

j_gene: TRBJ1-1
d_gene: -
v_gene: TRBV30
CDR3aa: AWSLQGGVNTEAF

j_gene: TRBJ2-7
d_gene: -
v_gene: TRBV21-1
CDR3aa: ASSKLPGHLSSYEQY

j_gene: TRBJ2-7
d_gene: TRBD2
v_gene: TRBV6-5
CDR3aa: ASSSNLAGEYEQY

j_gene: TRBJ1-6
d_gene: -
v_gene: TRBV5-4
CDR3aa: ASSLGQGNSPLH

j_gene: TRBJ2-1
d_gene: -
v_gene: TRBV12-5
CDR3aa: ATLVGQF

j_gene: TRBJ1-2
d_gene: -
v_gene: TRBV29-1
CDR3aa: SVEAGRENYGYT

j_gene: TRBJ2-1
d_gene: TRBD1
v_gene: TRBV11-3
CDR3aa: ASSLGQGSYNEQF

j_gene: TRBJ1-4
d_gene: -
v_gene: TRBV4-3
CDR3aa: ASSQEGRGENEKLF

j_gene: TRBJ2-3
d_gene: -
v_gene: TRBV3-1/TRBV3-2
CDR3aa: ASSQDSGDTQY

j_gene: TRBJ2-5
d_gene: -
v_gene: TRBV4-3
CDR3aa: ASSQEFGVPKYQETQY

j_gene: TRBJ2-7
d_gene: -
v_gene: TRBV7-2
CDR3aa: ASSFDSDRYEQY

j_gene: TRBJ2-7
d_gene: -
v_gene: TRBV18
CDR3aa: ASSPIPPGATTYEQY

j_gene: TRBJ1-1
d_gene: -
v_gene: TRBV11-3
CDR3aa: ASSKDGNTEAF

j_gene: TRBJ2-7
d_gene: -
v_gene: TRBV6-5
CDR3aa: ASSSNGQEGYEQY

j_gene: TRBJ1-4
d_gene: -
v_gene: TRBV6-1
CDR3aa: ASSESLKKVF

j_gene: TRBJ2-7
d_gene: -
v_gene: TRBV20-1
CDR3aa: SASLTSSHEQY

j_gene: TRBJ1-1
d_gene: TRBD1
v_gene: TRBV2
CDR3aa: ASGIRGGQGNTEAF

j_gene: TRBJ2-1
d_gene: TRBD2
v_gene: TRBV10-3
CDR3aa: AISESAGRGGTVYNEQF

j_gene: TRBJ2-7
d_gene: TRBD1
v_gene: TRBV24-1
CDR3aa: ATSDSGTGSHEQY

j_gene: TRBJ2-1
d_gene: TRBD2
v_gene: TRBV10-1
CDR3aa: ASSSATSGKYNEQF

j_gene: TRBJ1-5
d_gene: -
v_gene: TRBV30
CDR3aa: AWSAGLSQPQH

j_gene: TRBJ1-2
d_gene: -
v_gene: TRBV6-4
CDR3aa: ASSDSGTGSSYT

j_gene: TRBJ2-7
d_gene: TRBD1
v_gene: TRBV18
CDR3aa: ASKEPGQGTYEQY

j_gene: TRBJ2-7
d_gene: TRBD1
v_gene: TRBV25-1
CDR3aa: ASSASGTGSYEQY

j_gene: TRBJ1-2
d_gene: -
v_gene: TRBV12-3/TRBV12-4
CDR3aa: ASSPTGYGYT

j_gene: TRBJ2-2
d_gene: TRBD2
v_gene: TRBV6-1
CDR3aa: ASSDQWTSGTPGGELF

j_gene: TRBJ1-5
d_gene: TRBD1
v_gene: TRBV18
CDR3aa: ASSPSDRDGQPQH

j_gene: TRBJ1-1
d_gene: -
v_gene: TRBV5-6
CDR3aa: ASSSAVSAF

j_gene: TRBJ2-2
d_gene: -
v_gene: TRBV10-1
CDR3aa: ASSPRRDANTGELF

j_gene: TRBJ2-3
d_gene: TRBD2
v_gene: TRBV19
CDR3aa: ASGLGTSGRTDTQY